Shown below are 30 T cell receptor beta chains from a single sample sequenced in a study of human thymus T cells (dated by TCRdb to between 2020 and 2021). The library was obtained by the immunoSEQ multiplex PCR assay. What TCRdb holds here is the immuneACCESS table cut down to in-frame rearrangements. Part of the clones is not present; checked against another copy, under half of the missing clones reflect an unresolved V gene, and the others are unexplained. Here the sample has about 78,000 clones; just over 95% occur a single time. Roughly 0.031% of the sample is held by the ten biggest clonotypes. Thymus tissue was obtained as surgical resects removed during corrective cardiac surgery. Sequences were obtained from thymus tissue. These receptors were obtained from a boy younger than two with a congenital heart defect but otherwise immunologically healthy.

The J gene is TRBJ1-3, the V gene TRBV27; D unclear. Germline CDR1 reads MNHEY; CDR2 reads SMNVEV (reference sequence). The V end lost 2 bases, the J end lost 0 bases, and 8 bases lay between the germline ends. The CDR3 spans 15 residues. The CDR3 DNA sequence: TGTGCCAGCAGTTTAACCGGTAGCTCTGGAAACACCATATATTTT. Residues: CASSLTGSSGNTIYF.

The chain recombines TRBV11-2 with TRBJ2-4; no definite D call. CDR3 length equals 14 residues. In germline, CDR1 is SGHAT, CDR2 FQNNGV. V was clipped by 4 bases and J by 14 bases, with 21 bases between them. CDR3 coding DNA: TGTGCCAGCAGCTCCTCCCCTTACCCAAACGGAGAGTACTTC. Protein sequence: CASSSSPYPNGEYF.

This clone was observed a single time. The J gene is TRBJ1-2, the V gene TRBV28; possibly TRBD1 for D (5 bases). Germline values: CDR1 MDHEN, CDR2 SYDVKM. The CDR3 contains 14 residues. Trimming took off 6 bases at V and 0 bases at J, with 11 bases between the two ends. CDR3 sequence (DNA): TGTGCCAGCAGACCCCCGACAGCTAACTATGGCTACACCTTC. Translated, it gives CASRPPTANYGYTF.

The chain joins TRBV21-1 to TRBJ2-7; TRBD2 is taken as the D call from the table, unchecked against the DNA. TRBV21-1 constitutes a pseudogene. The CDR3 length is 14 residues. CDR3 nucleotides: TGTGCCAGCAGCAAAGCGAGGGAATCCTACGAGCAGTACTTC. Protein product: CASSKARESYEQYF.

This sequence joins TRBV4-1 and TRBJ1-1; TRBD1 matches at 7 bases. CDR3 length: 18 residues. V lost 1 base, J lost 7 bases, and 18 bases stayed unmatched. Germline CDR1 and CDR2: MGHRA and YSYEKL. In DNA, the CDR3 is TGCGCCAGCAGCCAAGGATCGCGGACAGGCTGGGCCGGGGTTGAAGCTTTCTTT. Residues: CASSQGSRTGWAGVEAFF.

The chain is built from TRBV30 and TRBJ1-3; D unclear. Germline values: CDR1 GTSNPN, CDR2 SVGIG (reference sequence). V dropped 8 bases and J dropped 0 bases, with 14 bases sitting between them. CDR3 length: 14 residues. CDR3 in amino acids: CAPRTESSGNTIYF. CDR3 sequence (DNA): TGTGCCCCCCGGACCGAAAGCTCTGGAAACACCATATATTTT. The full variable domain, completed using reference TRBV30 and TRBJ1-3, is SQTIHQWPATLVQPVGSPLSLECTVEGTSNPNLYWYRQAAGRGLQLLFYSVGIGQISSEVPQNLSASRPQDRQFILSSKKLLLSDSGFYLCAPRTESSGNTIYFGEGSWLTVV.

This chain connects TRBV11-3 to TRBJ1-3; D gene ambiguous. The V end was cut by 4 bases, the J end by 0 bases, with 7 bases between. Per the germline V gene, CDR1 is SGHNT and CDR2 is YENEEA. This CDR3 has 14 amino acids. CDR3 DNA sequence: TGTGCCAGCAGCTCCCGGACCTCTGGAAACACCATATATTTT. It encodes CASSSRTSGNTIYF. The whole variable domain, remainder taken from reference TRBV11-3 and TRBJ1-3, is EAGVVQSPRYKIIEKKQPVAFWCNPISGHNTLYWYLQNLGQGPELLIRYENEEAVDDSQLPKDRFSAERLKGVDSTLKIQPAELGDSAVYLCASSSRTSGNTIYFGEGSWLTVV.

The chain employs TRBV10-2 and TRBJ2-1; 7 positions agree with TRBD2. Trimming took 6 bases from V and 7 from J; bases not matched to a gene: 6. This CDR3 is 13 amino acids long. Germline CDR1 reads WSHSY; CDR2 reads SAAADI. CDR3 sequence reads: CASSSGTKNEQFF. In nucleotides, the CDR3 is TGCGCCAGCAGCTCGGGGACTAAAAATGAGCAGTTCTTC.

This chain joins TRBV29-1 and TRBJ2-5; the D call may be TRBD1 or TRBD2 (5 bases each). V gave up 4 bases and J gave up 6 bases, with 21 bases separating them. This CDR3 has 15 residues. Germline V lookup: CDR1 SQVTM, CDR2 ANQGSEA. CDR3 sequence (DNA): TGCAGCGTTGGCCCCGATGGGACGGGCCCCAAGACCCAGTACTTC. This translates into CSVGPDGTGPKTQYF.

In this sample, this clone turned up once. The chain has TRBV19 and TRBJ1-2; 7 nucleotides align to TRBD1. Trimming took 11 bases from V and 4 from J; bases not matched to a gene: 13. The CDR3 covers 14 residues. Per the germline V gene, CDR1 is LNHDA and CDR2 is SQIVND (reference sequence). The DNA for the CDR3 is TGTGCCTCTAAAAGGACAGGAGAAGGCTATGGCTACACCTTC. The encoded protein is CASKRTGEGYGYTF.

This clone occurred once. For the CDR3, the DNA is TGTGCCAGCAGCTCCCGGGACCTACTTAATGAAAAACTGTTTTTT. It codes for CASSSRDLLNEKLFF. The chain is built from TRBV7-2 and TRBJ1-4; a possible D gene is TRBD1 (5 bases). Trimming took 4 bases from V and 4 from J, leaving 13 bases between them. CDR3 length: 15 amino acids. Germline V gives CDR1 SGHTA, CDR2 FQGNSA.

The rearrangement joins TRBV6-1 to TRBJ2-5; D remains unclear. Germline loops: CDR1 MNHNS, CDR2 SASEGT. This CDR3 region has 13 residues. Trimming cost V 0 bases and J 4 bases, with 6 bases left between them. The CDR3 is CASSEAWGETQYF. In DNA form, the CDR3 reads TGTGCCAGCAGTGAAGCTTGGGGAGAGACCCAGTACTTC.

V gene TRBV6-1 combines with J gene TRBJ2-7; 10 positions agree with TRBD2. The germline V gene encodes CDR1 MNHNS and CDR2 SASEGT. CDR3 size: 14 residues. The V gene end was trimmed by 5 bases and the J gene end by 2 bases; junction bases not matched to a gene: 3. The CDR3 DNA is TGTGCCAGCAGTCCTAGCGGGGGTACCTACGAGCAGTACTTC. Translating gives CASSPSGGTYEQYF.

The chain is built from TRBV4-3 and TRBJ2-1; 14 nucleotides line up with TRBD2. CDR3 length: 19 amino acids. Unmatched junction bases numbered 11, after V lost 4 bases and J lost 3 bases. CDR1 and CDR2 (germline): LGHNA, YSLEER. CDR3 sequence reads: CASSPTSGGAPTDYNEQFF. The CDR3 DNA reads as TGCGCCAGCAGCCCGACTAGCGGGGGGGCCCCAACAGACTACAATGAGCAGTTCTTC.

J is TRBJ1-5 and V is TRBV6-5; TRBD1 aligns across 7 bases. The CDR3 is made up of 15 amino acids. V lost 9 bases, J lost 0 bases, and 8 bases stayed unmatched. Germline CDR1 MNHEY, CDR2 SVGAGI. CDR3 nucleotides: TGTGCCAGAGACGGGACAGAGTATAGCAATCAGCCCCAGCATTTT. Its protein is CARDGTEYSNQPQHF.

For the CDR3, the DNA is TGCGCCAGCAGCTTGGGGGGACAGGGAGGGAATTCACCCCTCCACTTT. Translating gives CASSLGGQGGNSPLHF. The J gene is TRBJ1-6, the V gene TRBV5-1; 9 bases match TRBD1. The CDR3 is made up of 16 amino acids. Unmatched junction bases numbered 5, after V lost 0 bases and J lost 7 bases. The germline V gene encodes CDR1 SGHRS and CDR2 YFSETQ.

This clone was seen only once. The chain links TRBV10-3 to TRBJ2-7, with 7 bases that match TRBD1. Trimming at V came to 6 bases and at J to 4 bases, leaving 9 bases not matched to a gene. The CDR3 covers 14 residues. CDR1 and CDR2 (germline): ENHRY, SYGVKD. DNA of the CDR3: TGTGCCATCAGATGGGACAGACCCCCTTACGAGCAGTACTTC. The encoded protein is CAIRWDRPPYEQYF.

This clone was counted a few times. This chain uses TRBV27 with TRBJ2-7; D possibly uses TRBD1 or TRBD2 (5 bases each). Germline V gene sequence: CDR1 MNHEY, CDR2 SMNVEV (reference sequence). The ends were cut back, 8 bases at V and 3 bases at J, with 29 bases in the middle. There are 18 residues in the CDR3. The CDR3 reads CASGHRTTNKGSLYEQYF. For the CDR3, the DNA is TGTGCCAGCGGACACAGAACGACCAATAAAGGGAGCCTCTACGAGCAGTACTTC.

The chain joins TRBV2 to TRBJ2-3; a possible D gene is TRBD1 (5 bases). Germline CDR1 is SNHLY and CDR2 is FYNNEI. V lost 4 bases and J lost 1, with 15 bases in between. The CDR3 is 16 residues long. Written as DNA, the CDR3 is TGTGCCAGCAGTGCCCCAGGGTTGTGGGGCACAGATACGCAGTATTTT. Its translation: CASSAPGLWGTDTQYF. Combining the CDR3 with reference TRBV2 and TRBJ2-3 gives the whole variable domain EPEVTQTPSHQVTQMGQEVILRCVPISNHLYFYWYRQILGQKVEFLVSFYNNEISEKSEIFDDQFSVERPDGSNFTLKIRSTKLEDSAMYFCASSAPGLWGTDTQYFGPGTRLTVL.

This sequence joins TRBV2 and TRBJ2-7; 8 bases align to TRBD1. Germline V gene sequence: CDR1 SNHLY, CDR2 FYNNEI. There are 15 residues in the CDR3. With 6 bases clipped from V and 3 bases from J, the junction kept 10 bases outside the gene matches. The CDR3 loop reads CASRGGRGQGYEQYF. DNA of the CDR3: TGTGCCAGCAGGGGAGGACGAGGACAGGGCTACGAGCAGTACTTC.

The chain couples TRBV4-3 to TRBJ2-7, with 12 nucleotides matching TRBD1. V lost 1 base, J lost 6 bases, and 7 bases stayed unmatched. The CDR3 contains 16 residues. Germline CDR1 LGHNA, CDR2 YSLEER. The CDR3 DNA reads TGCGCCAGCAGCCAAGCTTTGGGGACAGGGGGCTTCGAGCAGTACTTC. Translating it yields CASSQALGTGGFEQYF.

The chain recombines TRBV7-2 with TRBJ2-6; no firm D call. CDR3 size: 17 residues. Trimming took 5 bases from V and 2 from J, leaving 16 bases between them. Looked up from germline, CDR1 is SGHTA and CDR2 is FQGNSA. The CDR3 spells CASSPKTLGTGANVLTF. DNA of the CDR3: TGTGCCAGCAGCCCCAAGACTTTGGGGACTGGGGCCAACGTCCTGACTTTC.

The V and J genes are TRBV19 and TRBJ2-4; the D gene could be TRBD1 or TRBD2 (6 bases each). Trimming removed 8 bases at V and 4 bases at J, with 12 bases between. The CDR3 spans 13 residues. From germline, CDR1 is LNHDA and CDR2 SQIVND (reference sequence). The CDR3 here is CASVEGGKNIQYF. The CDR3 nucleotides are TGTGCCAGTGTGGAAGGGGGGAAAAACATTCAGTACTTC.

The CDR3 sequence is CASSLDPGTDYNEQFF. The CDR3 nucleotides are TGTGCCAGCAGCTTGGACCCCGGGACTGACTACAATGAGCAGTTCTTC. V is TRBV5-4 and J is TRBJ2-1, with D possibly matching TRBD2 (6 bases). Germline assignment: CDR1 SGHNT and CDR2 YYREEE (reference sequence). The length of the CDR3 is 16 residues. The V and J ends lost 0 bases and 3 bases respectively, with 13 bases between them.

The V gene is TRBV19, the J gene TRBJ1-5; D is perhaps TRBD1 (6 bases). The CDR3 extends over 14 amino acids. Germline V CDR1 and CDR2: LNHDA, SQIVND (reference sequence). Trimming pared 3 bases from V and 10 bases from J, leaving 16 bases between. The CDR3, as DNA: TGTGCCAGTAGTATGGCCCGGGGGCGATCACCCCAGCATTTT. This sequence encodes CASSMARGRSPQHF.

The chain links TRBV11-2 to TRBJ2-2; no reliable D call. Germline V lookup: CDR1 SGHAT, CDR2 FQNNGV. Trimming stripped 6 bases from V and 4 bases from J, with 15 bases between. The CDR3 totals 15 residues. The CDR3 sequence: CASSSNDRATGELFF. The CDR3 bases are TGTGCCAGCAGTTCTAATGACCGAGCCACCGGGGAGCTGTTTTTT.

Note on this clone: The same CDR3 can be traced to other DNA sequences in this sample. The CDR3 DNA is TGTGCCAGCAGCGTAGGGGGAGATACGCAGTATTTT. Encoded protein: CASSVGGDTQYF. The chain couples TRBV9 to TRBJ2-3; D ambiguous. V lost 0 bases to trimming and J lost 5 bases, with 4 bases between them. From germline, CDR1 is SGDLS and CDR2 YYNGEE. The CDR3 has 12 residues. The whole variable domain, filled in from reference TRBV9 and TRBJ2-3, reads DSGVTQTPKHLITATGQRVTLRCSPRSGDLSVYWYQQSLDQGLQFLIQYYNGEERAKGNILERFSAQQFPDLHSELNLSSLELGDSALYFCASSVGGDTQYFGPGTRLTVL.

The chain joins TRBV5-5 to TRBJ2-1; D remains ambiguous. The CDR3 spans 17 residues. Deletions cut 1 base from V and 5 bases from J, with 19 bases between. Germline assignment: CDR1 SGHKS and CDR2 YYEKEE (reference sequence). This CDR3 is CASSLLPTIPLHNEQFF. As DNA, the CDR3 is TGTGCCAGCAGCTTGCTGCCGACAATTCCTCTCCACAATGAGCAGTTCTTC. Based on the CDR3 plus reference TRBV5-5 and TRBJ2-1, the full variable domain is DAGVTQSPTHLIKTRGQQVTLRCSPISGHKSVSWYQQVLGQGPQFIFQYYEKEERGRGNFPDRFSARQFPNYSSELNVNALLLGDSALYLCASSLLPTIPLHNEQFFGPGTRLTVL.

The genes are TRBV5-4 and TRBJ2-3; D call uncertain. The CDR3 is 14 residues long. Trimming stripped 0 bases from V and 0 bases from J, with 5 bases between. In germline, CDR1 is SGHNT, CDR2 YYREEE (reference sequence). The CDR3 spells CASSLETSTDTQYF. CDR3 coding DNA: TGTGCCAGCAGCTTGGAGACTAGCACAGATACGCAGTATTTT.

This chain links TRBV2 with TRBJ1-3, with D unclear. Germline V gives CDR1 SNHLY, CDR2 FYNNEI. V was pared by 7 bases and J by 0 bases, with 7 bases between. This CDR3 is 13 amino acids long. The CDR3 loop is CASKDNSGNTIYF. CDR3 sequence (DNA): TGTGCCAGCAAGGATAACTCTGGAAACACCATATATTTT.